The 22 T cell receptor beta chains below come from one sample, sequenced in a study of cytomegalovirus exposure and HLA in healthy donors. Both 60 Vbeta primers and 13 Jbeta primers went into the PCR. Sequenced by immunoSEQ multiplex PCR; TCRdb stores in-frame clones only, minus some. The sample consists of some 80,000 clones, about 78% of them appearing once. Sequenced input: PBMCs. All receptors come from a man aged 35-49 years in good health and CMV-seronegative.

CDR3: CASSLGALKNQPQHF. CDR3 nucleotides: TGTGCCAGCAGCTTAGGAGCCTTAAAGAATCAGCCCCAGCATTTT. The chain combines TRBV7-2 with TRBJ1-5; D is unresolved. CDR1 and CDR2 (germline): SGHTA, FQGNSA. The CDR3 is 15 amino acids. V was clipped by 1 base and J by 4 bases, with 11 bases between them.

This clone was recorded once. One junction end does not reproduce the germline sequence, and a read error may be involved. The V and J genes are TRBV7-2 and TRBJ2-7; TRBD2 might be the D (6 bases). Looked up from germline, CDR1 is SGHTA and CDR2 is FQGNSA. There are 16 residues in the CDR3. The CDR3: CASSPEGLARYYGQYF. The CDR3 DNA sequence: TGTGCCAGCAGCCCCGAAGGGCTAGCGAGATACTACGGGCAGTACTTC.

The chain has TRBV2 and TRBJ1-5; TRBD1 matches 7 bases. CDR1 and CDR2 from the germline V gene are SNHLY and FYNNEI. The CDR3 is 14 amino acids. The V and J ends lost 4 bases and 0 bases, in that order; junction bases with no gene match: 0. The CDR3 is CASSGTGSNQPQHF. CDR3 DNA sequence: TGTGCCAGCAGTGGGACAGGTAGCAATCAGCCCCAGCATTTT.

The chain links TRBV2 to TRBJ2-5; 8 nucleotides align to TRBD1. This CDR3 is built from 11 residues. Trimming cost V 8 bases and J 9 bases; bases outside gene matches: 5. Germline CDR1 is SNHLY and CDR2 is FYNNEI. The CDR3 here is CASGLQGAQYF. CDR3 sequence (DNA): TGTGCCAGCGGTTTACAGGGGGCCCAGTACTTC.

This clone was seen once. V and J are TRBV6-4 and TRBJ1-6; D may be TRBD1 (6 bases). CDR1 MRHNA and CDR2 SNTAGT come from the germline V gene. The CDR3 is made up of 16 amino acids. V was clipped by 4 bases and J by 9 bases, with 19 bases between them. CDR3 DNA: TGTGCCAGCAGTGCCAAGACAGGATTTAAGAGTTCACCCCTCCACTTT. Its translation is CASSAKTGFKSSPLHF.

The gene calls are TRBV6-1 and TRBJ1-5; TRBD1 agrees at 12 bases. Germline-derived CDR1 and CDR2 are MNHNS and SASEGT. The CDR3 runs 15 residues. Losses at the gene ends were 6 bases for V and 7 bases for J; bases not matched to a gene: 7. CDR3 nucleotides: TGTGCCAGCAGAGTCGGGACAGGGGGCGCGCAGCCCCAGCATTTT. This codes for CASRVGTGGAQPQHF.

V and J are TRBV11-2 and TRBJ2-7, with 8 bases fitting TRBD2. There are 18 residues in the CDR3. Germline V gene lookup returns CDR1 SGHAT and CDR2 FQNNGV. V lost 5 bases, J lost 3 bases, and 18 bases stayed unmatched. As DNA, the CDR3 is TGTGCCAGCAGCCGAGGGCGGGTTAGCGGGGCCTGGGTCTACGAGCAGTACTTC. This codes for CASSRGRVSGAWVYEQYF.

This clone was seen only once. The rearrangement uses TRBV19 and TRBJ2-7, with TRBD1 matching 9 bases. Germline assignment: CDR1 LNHDA and CDR2 SQIVND (reference sequence). Germline trimming cut 3 bases from V and 1 base from J; bases unmatched to any gene: 7. The CDR3 runs 16 residues. The CDR3 sequence: CASSIRDRAPSYEQYF. The CDR3 bases are TGTGCCAGTAGTATCCGGGACAGGGCGCCTTCCTACGAGCAGTACTTC.

This clone has just one count. The chain links TRBV10-1 to TRBJ2-1; 9 nucleotides line up with TRBD2. V shed 2 bases and J 9 bases; nucleotides not matched to a gene: 11. The CDR3 sequence is 16 residues long. Germline CDR1 and CDR2: WNHNN and SYGVQD (reference sequence). CDR3 nucleotides: TGCGCCAGCAGTGAGACGGCGGGAGGGCCTCAAACTGAGCAGTTCTTC. This codes for CASSETAGGPQTEQFF.

The V gene is TRBV18, the J gene TRBJ1-5; D is unclear. CDR1 and CDR2 from the germline V gene are KGHSH and LQKENI. The CDR3 length is 13 residues. V was trimmed by 0 bases and J by 6 bases, leaving 6 bases between them. In DNA, the CDR3 is TGTGCCAGCTCACCACCTGGAGGTCAGCCCCAGCATTTT. This gives the protein CASSPPGGQPQHF.

This clone came up a few times. The chain carries TRBV6-1 and TRBJ1-2; no definite D call. Trimming left V 8 bases short and J 8 bases short, with 15 bases between. The CDR3 runs to 12 residues. Germline CDR1 MNHNS, CDR2 SASEGT. The CDR3: CASGGGLYGYTF. The CDR3 DNA is TGTGCCAGCGGAGGCGGCTTATACGGCTACACCTTC.

This chain uses TRBV27 with TRBJ2-1; tentatively, D is TRBD2 (6 bases). Trimming stripped 5 bases from V and 9 bases from J, with 14 bases between. Germline values: CDR1 MNHEY, CDR2 SMNVEV (reference sequence). The CDR3 totals 13 residues. CDR3 bases: TGTGCCAGCAGTCGACTAGACCAAGGTGAGCAGTTCTTC. Protein product: CASSRLDQGEQFF.

This rearrangement joins TRBV5-4 to TRBJ2-1; TRBD2 agrees at 13 bases. Germline assignment: CDR1 SGHNT and CDR2 YYREEE (reference sequence). This CDR3 has 17 residues. V was clipped by 3 bases and J by 4 bases; unmatched bases: 7. The CDR3 nucleotides read TGTGCCAGCAGCTCAGCCTTACTAGCGGGAGGGTACAATGAGCAGTTCTTC. Translation: CASSSALLAGGYNEQFF.

The V gene is TRBV7-3, the J gene TRBJ2-3, with a weak D call TRBD2 (6 bases). V lost 5 bases, J lost 0 bases, and 12 bases lay in between. The CDR3 has 15 amino acids. Germline V lookup: CDR1 SGHTA, CDR2 FQGTGA. CDR3 nucleotide sequence: TGTGCCAGCAGCCTTAGCGGTTTTAGCACAGATACGCAGTATTTT. It translates to CASSLSGFSTDTQYF.

The chain couples TRBV19 to TRBJ2-1; D call uncertain. The length of the CDR3 is 17 residues. Trimming removed 3 bases from V and 9 bases from J, with 24 bases in between. The germline V gene encodes CDR1 LNHDA and CDR2 SQIVND (reference sequence). The CDR3 DNA reads as TGTGCCAGTAGTATCGTCGGTTCGCGAAGCCGTCGTGGTGAGCAGTTCTTC. Translation: CASSIVGSRSRRGEQFF.

The V and J genes are TRBV5-4 and TRBJ2-3; TRBD2 matches 14 bases. CDR1 and CDR2 from the germline V gene are SGHNT and YYREEE (reference sequence). J gave up 2 bases and V 3 bases, and 8 bases lay outside the gene matches. The CDR3 runs to 18 residues. In DNA, the CDR3 is TGTGCCAGCAGCTCCGGGACGGGACTAGCGGGAGACACAGATACGCAGTATTTT. It encodes CASSSGTGLAGDTDTQYF.

The chain links TRBV7-8 to TRBJ2-1; TRBD2 matches at 7 bases. The junction had 3 bases not matched to a gene; V was cut back by 10 bases and J by 6 bases. Germline V lookup: CDR1 SGHVS, CDR2 FQNEAQ. This CDR3 has 11 amino acids. In DNA, the CDR3 is TGTGCCAACTCGGGAGGCAATGAGCAGTTCTTC. Translating gives CANSGGNEQFF.

The V call is TRBV2, the J call TRBJ2-2, with TRBD1 matching over 7 bases. This CDR3 is built from 16 residues. Germline V gives CDR1 SNHLY, CDR2 FYNNEI. Unmatched junction bases numbered 14, after V lost 6 bases and J lost 7 bases. The CDR3: CASRDRPTGTIGELFF. CDR3 nucleotides: TGTGCCAGCAGAGATCGTCCGACAGGGACCATCGGGGAGCTGTTTTTT.

The chain combines TRBV18 with TRBJ2-5, with 8 positions matching TRBD2. Near its end, the DNA agrees better with TRBJ2-7, so the J call may be wrong. The germline CDR1 and CDR2 sequences are KGHSH and LQKENI. This CDR3 has 16 amino acids. This chain's CDR3 is CASSPSGTVVSYEQYF. The DNA for the CDR3 is TGTGCCAGCTCACCTAGCGGGACGGTAGTCTCCTACGAGCAGTACTTC.

The chain recombines TRBV7-8 with TRBJ1-6; D perhaps matches TRBD1 (6 bases). Germline V gene sequence: CDR1 SGHVS, CDR2 FQNEAQ. The CDR3 runs to 14 residues. V lost 5 bases, J lost 10 bases, and 15 bases lay in between. The CDR3 here is CASSQGQGTSPLHF. The CDR3 DNA follows: TGTGCCAGCAGCCAGGGGCAGGGAACCTCACCCCTCCACTTT.

The chain couples TRBV19 to TRBJ2-3; D gene unclear. The V end lost 5 bases, the J end lost 0 bases, and 3 bases lay between the germline ends. This CDR3 is 12 amino acids long. Germline V gene data show CDR1 as LNHDA and CDR2 as SQIVND (reference sequence). CDR3 DNA sequence: TGTGCCAGTAGTCCTAGCACAGATACGCAGTATTTT. Translation gives CASSPSTDTQYF.

The chain is built from TRBV5-6 and TRBJ1-6; TRBD1 matches 7 bases. Trimming removed 1 base from V and 10 bases from J; junction bases left unmatched: 8. CDR3 size: 15 residues. Germline CDR1 reads SGHDT; CDR2 reads YYEEEE. CDR3 nucleotide sequence: TGTGCCAGCAGCTTGCCACAGGGGCAAGGGTCACCCCTCCACTTT. Its protein is CASSLPQGQGSPLHF. The full variable domain, completed using reference TRBV5-6 and TRBJ1-6, is DAGVTQSPTHLIKTRGQQVTLRCSPKSGHDTVSWYQQALGQGPQFIFQYYEEEERQRGNFPDRFSGHQFPNYSSELNVNALLLGDSALYLCASSLPQGQGSPLHFGNGTRLTVT.